Described below is a single T cell receptor beta chain sequence and its context. Antigen: not known. The CDR3 has 15 amino acids. Germline V CDR1 and CDR2: MNHNS, SASEGT. V was clipped by 6 bases and J by 0 bases, with 15 bases between them. This specimen belongs to a study of T cells in narcolepsy. As for the study in general: Enrolled donors included narcolepsy type 1 or type 2 patients and healthy controls.

The protocol was immunoSEQ multiplex PCR, while the TCRdb copy is restricted to in-frame clones and leaves out a portion. The sample lists about 35,000 clones, roughly nine tenths occurring once. Study observations and caveats: Blood of same and different patients, but not healthy controls, reportedly held recurring autoreactive clonotypes.

The chain uses TRBV6-1 and TRBJ2-7; perhaps D is TRBD1 or TRBD2 (5 bases each). This TCR came from a human donor with narcolepsy. Sample: CD45RA- memory CD4+ T cells from PBMCs. The CDR3 is CASSYWDEVSYEQYF. CDR3 DNA sequence: TGTGCCAGCAGCTATTGGGACGAGGTCTCCTACGAGCAGTACTTC.